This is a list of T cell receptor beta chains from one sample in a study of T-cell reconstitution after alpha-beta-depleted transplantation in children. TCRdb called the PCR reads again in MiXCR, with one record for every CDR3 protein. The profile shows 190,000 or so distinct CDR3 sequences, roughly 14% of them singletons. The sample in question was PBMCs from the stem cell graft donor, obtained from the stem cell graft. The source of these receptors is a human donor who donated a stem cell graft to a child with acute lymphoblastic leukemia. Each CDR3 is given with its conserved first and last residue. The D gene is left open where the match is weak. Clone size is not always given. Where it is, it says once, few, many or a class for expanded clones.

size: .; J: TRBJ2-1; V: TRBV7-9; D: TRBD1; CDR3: CASSPTGDEQFF; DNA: TGTGCCAGCAGCCCGACAGGGGACGAGCAGTTCTTC
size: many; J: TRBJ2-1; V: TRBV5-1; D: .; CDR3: CASSLDGSSYNEQFF; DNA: TGCGCCAGCAGCTTGGACGGGAGCTCCTACAATGAGCAGTTCTTC
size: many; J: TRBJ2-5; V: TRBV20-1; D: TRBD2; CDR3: CSARDGAGGGIHRTQYF; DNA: TGCAGTGCTAGAGATGGAGCGGGAGGTGGGATCCATCGGACCCAGTACTTC
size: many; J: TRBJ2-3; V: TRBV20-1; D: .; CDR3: CSARDEGTDTQYF; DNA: TGCAGTGCTAGGGACGAGGGCACAGATACGCAGTATTTT
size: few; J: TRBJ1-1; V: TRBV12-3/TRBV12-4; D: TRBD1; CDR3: CASSPGTGVRTEAFF; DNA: TGTGCCAGCAGTCCCGGGACAGGGGTCCGGACTGAAGCTTTCTTT
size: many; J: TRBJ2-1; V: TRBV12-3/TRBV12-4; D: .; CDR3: CASGSGDEQFF; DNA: TGTGCCAGCGGGAGCGGTGATGAGCAGTTCTTC
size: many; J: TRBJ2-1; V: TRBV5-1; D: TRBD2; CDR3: CASSSTTGTSGSNEQFF; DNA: TGCGCCAGCAGCTCCACTACCGGGACTAGCGGGTCAAATGAGCAGTTCTTC
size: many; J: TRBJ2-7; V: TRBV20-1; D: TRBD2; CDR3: CSASFPSGRNEQYF; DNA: TGCAGTGCTAGTTTCCCTAGCGGGAGGAACGAGCAGTACTTC
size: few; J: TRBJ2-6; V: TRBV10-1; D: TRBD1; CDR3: CASSASRSGTGSSGANVLTF; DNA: TGCGCCAGCAGTGCCAGCAGATCCGGGACAGGAAGCTCTGGGGCCAACGTCCTGACTTTC
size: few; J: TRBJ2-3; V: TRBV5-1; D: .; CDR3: CASSSRGARDTQYF; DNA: TGCGCCAGCAGCTCCAGGGGGGCGCGAGATACGCAGTATTTT
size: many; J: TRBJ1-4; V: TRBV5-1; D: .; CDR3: CATKRNGIGGGNEKLFF; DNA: TGCGCCACCAAACGGAACGGCATCGGGGGGGGGAATGAAAAACTGTTTTTT
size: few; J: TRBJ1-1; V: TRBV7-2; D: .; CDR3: CASSLTRLNTEAFF; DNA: TGTGCCAGCAGCTTGACCAGACTGAACACTGAAGCTTTCTTT